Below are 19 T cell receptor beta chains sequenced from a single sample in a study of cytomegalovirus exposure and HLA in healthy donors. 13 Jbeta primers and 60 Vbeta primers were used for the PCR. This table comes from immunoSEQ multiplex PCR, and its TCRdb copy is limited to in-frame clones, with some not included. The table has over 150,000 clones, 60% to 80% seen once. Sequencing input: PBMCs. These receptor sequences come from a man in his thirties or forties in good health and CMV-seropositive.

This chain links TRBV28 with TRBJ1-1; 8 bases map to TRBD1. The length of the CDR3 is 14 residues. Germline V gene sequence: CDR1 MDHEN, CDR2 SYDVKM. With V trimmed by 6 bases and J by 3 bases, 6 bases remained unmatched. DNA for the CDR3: TGTGCCAGCAGACCTGAGGACAGGGACACTGAAGCTTTCTTT. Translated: CASRPEDRDTEAFF.

The DNA for the CDR3 is TGTGCCAGCAGCGTTGAGGCAGGGGCGCGTGGTTCACCCCTCCACTTT. Translating gives CASSVEAGARGSPLHF. The V gene is TRBV9, the J gene TRBJ1-6; D possibly corresponds to TRBD1 (6 bases). Per the germline V gene, CDR1 is SGDLS and CDR2 is YYNGEE. Trimming stripped 2 bases from V and 9 bases from J, with 18 bases between. The CDR3 has 16 amino acids.

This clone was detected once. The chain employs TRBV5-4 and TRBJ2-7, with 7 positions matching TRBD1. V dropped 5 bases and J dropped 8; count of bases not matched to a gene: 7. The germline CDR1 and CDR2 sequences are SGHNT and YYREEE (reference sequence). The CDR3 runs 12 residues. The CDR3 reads CASRDVQGKQYF. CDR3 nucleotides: TGTGCCAGCAGGGATGTACAGGGGAAGCAGTACTTC.

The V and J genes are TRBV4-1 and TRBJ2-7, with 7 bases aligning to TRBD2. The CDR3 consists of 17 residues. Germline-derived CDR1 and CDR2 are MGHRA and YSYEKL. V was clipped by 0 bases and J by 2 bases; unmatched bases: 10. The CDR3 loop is CASSQDRSAGETYEQYF. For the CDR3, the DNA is TGCGCCAGCAGCCAAGATAGGAGTGCGGGAGAGACCTACGAGCAGTACTTC.

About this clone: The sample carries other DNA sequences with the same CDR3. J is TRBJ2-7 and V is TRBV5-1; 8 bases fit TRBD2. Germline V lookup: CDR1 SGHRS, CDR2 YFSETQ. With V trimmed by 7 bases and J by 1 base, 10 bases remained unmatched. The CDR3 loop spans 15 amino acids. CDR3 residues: CASSPAGGASYEQYF. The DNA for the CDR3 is TGCGCCAGCTCTCCGGCCGGGGGGGCGTCCTACGAGCAGTACTTC.

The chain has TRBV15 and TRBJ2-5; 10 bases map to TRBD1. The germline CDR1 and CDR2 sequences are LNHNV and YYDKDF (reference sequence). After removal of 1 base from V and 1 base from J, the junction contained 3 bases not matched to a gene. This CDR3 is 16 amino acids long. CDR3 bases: TGTGCCACCAGCAGAGGGACAGGGGGGAGCCAAGAGACCCAGTACTTC. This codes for CATSRGTGGSQETQYF.

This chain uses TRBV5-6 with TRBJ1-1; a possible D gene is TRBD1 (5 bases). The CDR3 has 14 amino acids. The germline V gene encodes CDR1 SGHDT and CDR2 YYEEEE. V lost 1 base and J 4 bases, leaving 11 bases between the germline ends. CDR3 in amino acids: CASSLRGLRTEAFF. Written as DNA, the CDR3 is TGTGCCAGCAGCTTGCGGGGGTTACGCACTGAAGCTTTCTTT.

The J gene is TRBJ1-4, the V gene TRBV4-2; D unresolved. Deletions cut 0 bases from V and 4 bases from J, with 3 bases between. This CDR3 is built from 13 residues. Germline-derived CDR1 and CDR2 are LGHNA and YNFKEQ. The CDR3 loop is CASSQDLNEKLFF. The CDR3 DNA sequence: TGTGCCAGCAGCCAAGACCTTAATGAAAAACTGTTTTTT.

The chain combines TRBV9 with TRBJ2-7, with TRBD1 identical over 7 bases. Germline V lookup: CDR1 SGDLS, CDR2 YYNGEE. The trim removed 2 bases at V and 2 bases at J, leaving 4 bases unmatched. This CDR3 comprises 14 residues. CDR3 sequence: CASSVRTGPYEQYF. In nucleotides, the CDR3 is TGTGCCAGCAGCGTGAGGACAGGACCCTACGAGCAGTACTTC.

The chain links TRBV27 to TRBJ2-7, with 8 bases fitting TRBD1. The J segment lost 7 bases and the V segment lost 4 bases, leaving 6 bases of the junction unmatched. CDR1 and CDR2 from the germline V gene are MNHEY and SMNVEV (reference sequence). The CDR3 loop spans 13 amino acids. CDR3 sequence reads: CASSWTGFREQYF. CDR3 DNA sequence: TGTGCCAGCAGTTGGACAGGGTTCAGGGAGCAGTACTTC.

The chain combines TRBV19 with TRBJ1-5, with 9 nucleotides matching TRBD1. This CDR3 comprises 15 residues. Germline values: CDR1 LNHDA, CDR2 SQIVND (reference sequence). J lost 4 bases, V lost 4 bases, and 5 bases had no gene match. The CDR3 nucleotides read TGTGCCAGTAGTAGCTCCGGGACAGGGAATCAGCCCCAGCATTTT. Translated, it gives CASSSSGTGNQPQHF.

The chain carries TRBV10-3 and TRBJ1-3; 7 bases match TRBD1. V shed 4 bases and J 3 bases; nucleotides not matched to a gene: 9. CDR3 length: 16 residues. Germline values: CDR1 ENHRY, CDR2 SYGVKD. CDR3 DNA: TGTGCCATCAGTGGAGGACAGGCCGGTGGTGGAAACACCATATATTTT. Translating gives CAISGGQAGGGNTIYF.

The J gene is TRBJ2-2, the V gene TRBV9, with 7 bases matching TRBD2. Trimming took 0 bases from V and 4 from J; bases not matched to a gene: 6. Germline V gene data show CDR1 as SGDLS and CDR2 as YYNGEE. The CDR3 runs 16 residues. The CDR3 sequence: CASSVGRGLSTGELFF. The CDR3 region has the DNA TGTGCCAGCAGCGTAGGGCGGGGGTTGAGCACCGGGGAGCTGTTTTTT.

CDR3 sequence: CASSIAGLNTEAFF. Here the CDR3 DNA reads TGTGCCAGTAGTATAGCAGGGTTGAACACTGAAGCTTTCTTT. The chain is built from TRBV19 and TRBJ1-1; a weak D match, TRBD1 (5 bases). The length of the CDR3 is 14 residues. V was clipped by 1 base and J by 0 bases, with 6 bases between them. Germline V gene data show CDR1 as LNHDA and CDR2 as SQIVND (reference sequence).

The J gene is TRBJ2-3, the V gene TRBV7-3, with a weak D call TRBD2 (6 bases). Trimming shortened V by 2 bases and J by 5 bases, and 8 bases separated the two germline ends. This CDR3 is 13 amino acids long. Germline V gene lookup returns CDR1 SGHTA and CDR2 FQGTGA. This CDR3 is CASSLREQDTQYF. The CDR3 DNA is TGTGCCAGCAGCTTACGGGAGCAAGATACGCAGTATTTT.

CDR3 loop: CASSPASGRSHEQYF. The DNA for the CDR3 is TGTGCCAGCAGCCCCGCCAGCGGGAGGTCCCACGAGCAGTACTTC. This chain joins TRBV7-3 and TRBJ2-7; 9 positions match TRBD2. The length of the CDR3 is 15 residues. The V segment lost 5 bases and the J segment 5 bases; nucleotides outside the gene matches: 10. The germline CDR1 and CDR2 sequences are SGHTA and FQGTGA.

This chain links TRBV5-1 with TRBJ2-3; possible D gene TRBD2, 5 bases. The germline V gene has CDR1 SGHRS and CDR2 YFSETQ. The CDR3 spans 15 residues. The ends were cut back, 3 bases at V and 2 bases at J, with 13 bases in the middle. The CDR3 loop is CASSSSTTTTDTQYF. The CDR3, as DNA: TGCGCCAGCAGCTCATCGACTACCACCACAGATACGCAGTATTTT.

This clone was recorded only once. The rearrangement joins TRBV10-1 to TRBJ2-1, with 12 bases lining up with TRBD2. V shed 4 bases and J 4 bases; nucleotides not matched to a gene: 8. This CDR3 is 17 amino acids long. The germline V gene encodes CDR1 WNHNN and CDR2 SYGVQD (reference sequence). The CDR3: CASSASGLAGRYNEQFF. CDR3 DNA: TGCGCCAGCAGTGCCTCGGGACTAGCGGGTCGTTACAATGAGCAGTTCTTC.

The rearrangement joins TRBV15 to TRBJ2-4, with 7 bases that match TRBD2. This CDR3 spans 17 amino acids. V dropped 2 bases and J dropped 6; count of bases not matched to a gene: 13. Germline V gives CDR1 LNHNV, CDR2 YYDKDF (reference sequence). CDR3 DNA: TGTGCCACCAGCAGATCGACTGAGGCAGGGAGGGGAAACATTCAGTACTTC. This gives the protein CATSRSTEAGRGNIQYF.